This paragraph reports one TCR beta chain. The record originates from a study of blood T cell repertoires in COVID-19. Turning to the study itself: T cells, B-cell-depleted T cells, or PBMCs provided the cDNA or gDNA that served as material.

Sequencing used immunoSEQ multiplex PCR; TCRdb keeps in-frame clones, though not all of them. The data hold about 57,000 clones, with almost 85% observed a single time. Germline values: CDR1 MNHEY, CDR2 SVGEGT. This CDR3 has 13 residues. Trimming left V 5 bases short and J 5 bases short, with 12 bases between. Sample: peripheral blood. This receptor was identified in a woman older than 75 with acute or convalescent COVID-19. The chain recombines TRBV6-2 or TRBV6-3 with TRBJ1-1; no clear D gene. The CDR3 DNA follows: TGTGCCAGCAGTCAGTCGGGGAGGACTGAAGCTTTCTTT. Protein product: CASSQSGRTEAFF.